These 22 T cell receptor beta chains were sequenced from one sample in a study of cytomegalovirus exposure and HLA in healthy donors. The PCR employed 60 Vbeta primers together with 13 Jbeta primers. Assay: immunoSEQ multiplex PCR; the TCRdb copy retains only in-frame clones and omits some. The sample records 150,000 to 200,000 clones, approximately 86% being singletons. What was sequenced was PBMCs. The receptors were gathered from a woman aged 18-29 years in good health and CMV-seronegative.

The rearrangement links TRBV7-9 to TRBJ2-7, with a weak D call TRBD2 (5 bases). The V end lost 5 bases, the J end lost 2 bases, and 13 bases lay between the germline ends. Germline CDR1 reads SEHNR; CDR2 reads FQNEAQ (reference sequence). There are 14 residues in the CDR3. The CDR3 reads CASSPEDFTYEQYF. CDR3 nucleotides: TGTGCCAGCAGCCCGGAGGATTTTACCTACGAGCAGTACTTC.

This clone has just a few counts. The DNA for the CDR3 is TGTGCCAGCAGTCCCTCCGGACAGGGTTTCTCTGAAGCTTTCTTT. Its protein is CASSPSGQGFSEAFF. V is TRBV27 and J is TRBJ1-1; 8 positions match TRBD1. J lost 6 bases, V lost 5 bases, and 11 bases had no gene match. The CDR3 has 15 amino acids. CDR1 and CDR2 from the germline V gene are MNHEY and SMNVEV (reference sequence).

This clone was counted once. V usage is TRBV19 and J usage is TRBJ1-5; tentative D call: TRBD1 (5 bases). Germline assignment: CDR1 LNHDA and CDR2 SQIVND (reference sequence). V gave up 11 bases and J gave up 7 bases, with 18 bases separating them. The CDR3 spans 13 residues. DNA for the CDR3: TGTGCCCTCGCGGGGGGGGTAGGACAGCCCCAGCATTTT. Translation gives CALAGGVGQPQHF.

The chain employs TRBV6-4 and TRBJ2-3; 7 bases fit TRBD2. Losses at the gene ends were 0 bases for V and 4 bases for J; bases not matched to a gene: 4. There are 15 residues in the CDR3. Germline V gene data show CDR1 as MRHNA and CDR2 as SNTAGT. The CDR3 coding sequence is TGTGCCAGCAGTGACTCTGGCGGGAGCTCAGATACGCAGTATTTT. Translated: CASSDSGGSSDTQYF.

This chain uses TRBV7-8 with TRBJ2-3, with TRBD2 identical over 7 bases. This CDR3 contains 15 residues. Germline trimming cut 1 base from V and 0 bases from J; bases unmatched to any gene: 1. From germline, CDR1 is SGHVS and CDR2 FQNEAQ. CDR3 nucleotide sequence: TGTGCCAGCAGCTTAGTAGCGGGTAGCACAGATACGCAGTATTTT. It translates to CASSLVAGSTDTQYF.

The rearrangement uses TRBV5-1 and TRBJ2-1, with D tentatively TRBD1 (5 bases). Germline V lookup: CDR1 SGHRS, CDR2 YFSETQ. Trimming left V 2 bases short and J 9 bases short, with 12 bases between. This CDR3 spans 13 amino acids. The CDR3: CASSLLPQGEQFF. Here the CDR3 DNA reads TGCGCCAGCAGCTTACTCCCGCAGGGTGAGCAGTTCTTC.

For this clone: The junction departs from the called germline gene at one end, perhaps through a read error. The J gene is TRBJ2-4, the V gene TRBV13; 7 nucleotides line up with TRBD2. The germline CDR1 and CDR2 sequences are PRHDT and FYEKMQ (reference sequence). The CDR3 has 12 amino acids. CDR3 sequence (DNA): TGTGCCAGCAGCTTAGGTTGGGGGGGGTCCATCTTC. Protein sequence: CASSLGWGGSIF.

The chain has TRBV27 and TRBJ1-2; D uncertain. V was shortened by 4 bases and J by 3 bases, with 9 bases between the two germline ends. CDR1 and CDR2 (germline): MNHEY, SMNVEV (reference sequence). The CDR3 contains 13 residues. This chain's CDR3 is CASSSGGHYGYTF. The CDR3 DNA is TGTGCCAGCAGTTCCGGAGGTCACTATGGCTACACCTTC.

The CDR3, as DNA: TGCGCCAGCAGCCCCCCGGGGGGTAATTCACCCCTCCACTTT. Its translation: CASSPPGGNSPLHF. The chain employs TRBV5-1 and TRBJ1-6; D may be TRBD1 (5 bases). Trimming stripped 4 bases from V and 6 bases from J, with 11 bases between. CDR3 length: 14 residues. Germline CDR1 SGHRS, CDR2 YFSETQ.

In the case of this clone: The junction and the germline gene differ at one end; a read error may be behind it. The CDR3 is CASSQDGTGGPIF. DNA of the CDR3: TGTGCCAGCAGCCAAGATGGGACAGGGGGCCCGATTTTT. This chain links TRBV4-2 with TRBJ1-4; 12 nucleotides agree with TRBD1. The CDR3 sequence is 13 residues long. Germline lookup yields CDR1 LGHNA and CDR2 YNFKEQ.

The J gene is TRBJ2-1, the V gene TRBV7-6, with 10 bases matching TRBD1. The germline gives CDR1 SGHVS, CDR2 FNYEAQ. The CDR3 is 18 amino acids. The V segment lost 4 bases and the J segment 5 bases; nucleotides outside the gene matches: 14. The CDR3, as DNA: TGTGCCAGCAGCTACAGGACCGGGGGGGGACAGGGGAACAATGAGCAGTTCTTC. This sequence encodes CASSYRTGGGQGNNEQFF.

The chain recombines TRBV6-5 with TRBJ2-1; D possibly corresponds to TRBD1 (6 bases). V lost 2 bases, J lost 7 bases, and 12 bases lay in between. The CDR3 runs to 14 residues. Germline assignment: CDR1 MNHEY and CDR2 SVGAGI. CDR3 in amino acids: CASSYRGSRNEQFF. The CDR3 nucleotides are TGTGCCAGCAGTTACAGGGGGAGTAGGAATGAGCAGTTCTTC.

The rearrangement uses TRBV5-4 and TRBJ2-1, with D possibly being TRBD1 (6 bases). Trimming left V 1 base short and J 1 base short, with 9 bases between. CDR1 SGHNT and CDR2 YYREEE come from the germline V gene (reference sequence). The CDR3 totals 15 residues. CDR3 coding DNA: TGTGCCAGCAGCTTGTCCGGGACATCCTACAATGAGCAGTTCTTC. Protein product: CASSLSGTSYNEQFF.

The chain has TRBV5-6 and TRBJ2-1; 7 bases match TRBD1. CDR3 length: 14 amino acids. V shed 7 bases and J 2 bases; nucleotides not matched to a gene: 6. Germline V lookup: CDR1 SGHDT, CDR2 YYEEEE. CDR3 sequence (DNA): TGTGCCAGCTTTACAGGGGCGGCCTACAATGAGCAGTTCTTC. This codes for CASFTGAAYNEQFF. Full variable domain (missing parts from reference TRBV5-6 and TRBJ2-1): DAGVTQSPTHLIKTRGQQVTLRCSPKSGHDTVSWYQQALGQGPQFIFQYYEEEERQRGNFPDRFSGHQFPNYSSELNVNALLLGDSALYLCASFTGAAYNEQFFGPGTRLTVL.

As concerns this clone: The junction and the germline gene differ at one end; a read error may be behind it. Additional DNA sequences in this sample encode the identical CDR3. The rearrangement links TRBV7-2 to TRBJ1-1; maybe TRBD1 (5 bases). The CDR3 length is 14 residues. In germline, CDR1 is SGHTA, CDR2 FQGNSA. This CDR3 reads CASSSSAGLPEAFF. CDR3 DNA: TGTGCCAGCAGCTCATCAGCAGGGCTGCCTGAAGCCTTCTTT.

This chain connects TRBV5-6 to TRBJ2-1; tentatively, D is TRBD2 (6 bases). Deletions cut 3 bases from V and 6 bases from J, with 16 bases between. In germline, CDR1 is SGHDT, CDR2 YYEEEE. This CDR3 region has 15 residues. The CDR3 nucleotides read TGTGCCAGCAGCTATGAGGGAGTGGGGGGCAATGAGCAGTTCTTC. Translated: CASSYEGVGGNEQFF.

The V gene is TRBV2, the J gene TRBJ2-2, with D hard to call. Germline values: CDR1 SNHLY, CDR2 FYNNEI. The CDR3 length is 14 residues. V lost 7 bases, J lost 0 bases, and 9 bases lay in between. The CDR3 loop reads CASTPESNTGELFF. The DNA for the CDR3 is TGTGCCAGCACCCCAGAATCGAACACCGGGGAGCTGTTTTTT.

The CDR3 region has the DNA TGCAGCGCTACACGACAGACCTCTGGAAACACCATATATTTT. Amino acid sequence: CSATRQTSGNTIYF. V gene TRBV29-1 combines with J gene TRBJ1-3, with D possibly TRBD1 on 5 matching bases. The V gene lost 7 bases and the J gene lost 0 bases, with 13 bases spanning the gap. Germline CDR1 and CDR2: SQVTM and ANQGSEA. The CDR3 has 14 residues. The whole variable domain, remainder taken from reference TRBV29-1 and TRBJ1-3, is SAVISQKPSRDICQRGTSLTIQCQVDSQVTMMFWYRQQPGQSLTLIATANQGSEATYESGFVIDKFPISRPNLTFSTLTVSNMSPEDSSIYLCSATRQTSGNTIYFGEGSWLTVV.

V and J are TRBV11-3 and TRBJ2-1; D perhaps matches TRBD2 (5 bases). Germline V gives CDR1 SGHNT, CDR2 YENEEA. The CDR3 is made up of 17 amino acids. Trimming removed 4 bases at V and 0 bases at J, with 16 bases between. CDR3 DNA: TGTGCCAGCAGCTCCCGCCTAGCCTTGAGCTCCTACAATGAGCAGTTCTTC. This codes for CASSSRLALSSYNEQFF. The full variable domain, in which reference TRBV11-3 and TRBJ2-1 provide the parts outside the CDR3, is EAGVVQSPRYKIIEKKQPVAFWCNPISGHNTLYWYLQNLGQGPELLIRYENEEAVDDSQLPKDRFSAERLKGVDSTLKIQPAELGDSAVYLCASSSRLALSSYNEQFFGPGTRLTVL.

This clone was recorded only once. V is TRBV5-6 and J is TRBJ2-5; tentative D call: TRBD2 (5 bases). V was shortened by 0 bases and J by 1 base, with 7 bases between the two germline ends. The CDR3 has 14 amino acids. Germline assignment: CDR1 SGHDT and CDR2 YYEEEE. The CDR3 spells CASSLDGVQETQYF. CDR3 coding DNA: TGTGCCAGCAGCTTGGACGGGGTCCAAGAGACCCAGTACTTC.

The V gene is TRBV27, the J gene TRBJ2-7; TRBD2 matches 14 bases. CDR3 length equals 15 residues. Germline CDR1 MNHEY, CDR2 SMNVEV (reference sequence). V shed 7 bases and J 6 bases; nucleotides not matched to a gene: 8. The CDR3 nucleotides read TGTGCCAGCAATGTGGGACTAGCGGGAGTCGCCGAGCAGTACTTC. The encoded protein is CASNVGLAGVAEQYF.

With regard to this clone: The junction differs from germline at one of its ends, possibly a read error. This chain links TRBV7-9 with TRBJ1-3; D is possibly TRBD1 (5 bases). Germline values: CDR1 SEHNR, CDR2 FQNEAQ (reference sequence). This CDR3 is built from 14 residues. For the CDR3, the DNA is TGTTCCAGCAGCTTCGGCCAGGGAGGAGACACCATATATTTT. This encodes CSSSFGQGGDTIYF.